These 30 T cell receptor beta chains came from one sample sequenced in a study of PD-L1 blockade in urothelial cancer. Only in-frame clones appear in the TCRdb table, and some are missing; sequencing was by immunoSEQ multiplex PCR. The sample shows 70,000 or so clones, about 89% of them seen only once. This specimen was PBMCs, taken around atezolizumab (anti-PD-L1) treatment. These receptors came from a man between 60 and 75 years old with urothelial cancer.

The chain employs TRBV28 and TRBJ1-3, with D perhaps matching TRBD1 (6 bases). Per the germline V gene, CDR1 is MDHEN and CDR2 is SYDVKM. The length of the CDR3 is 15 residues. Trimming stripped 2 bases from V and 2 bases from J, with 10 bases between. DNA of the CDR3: TGTGCCAGCAGTTTACCAGGGGTCCCTGGAAACACCATATATTTT. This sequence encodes CASSLPGVPGNTIYF.

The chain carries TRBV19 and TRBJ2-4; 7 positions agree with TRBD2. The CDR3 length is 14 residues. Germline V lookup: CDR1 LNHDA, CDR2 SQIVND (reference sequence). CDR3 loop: CAVASGLRLNIQYF. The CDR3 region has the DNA TGTGCGGTGGCTAGCGGTTTGAGATTGAACATTCAGTACTTC.

The CDR3 DNA is TGCGCCAGCAGACTAGCGGGAGAGCGTGGCAATGAGCAGTTCTTC. Residues: CASRLAGERGNEQFF. The V and J genes are TRBV5-1 and TRBJ2-1; 11 bases map to TRBD2. The CDR3 covers 15 residues. The germline CDR1 and CDR2 sequences are SGHRS and YFSETQ. V dropped 5 bases and J dropped 6; count of bases not matched to a gene: 7.

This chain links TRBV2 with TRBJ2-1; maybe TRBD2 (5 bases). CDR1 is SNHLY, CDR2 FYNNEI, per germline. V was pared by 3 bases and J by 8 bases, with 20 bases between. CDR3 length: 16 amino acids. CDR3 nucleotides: TGTGCCAGCAGTGAGGGAGACCGAATTAAAGGCGATGAGCAGTTCTTC. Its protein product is CASSEGDRIKGDEQFF. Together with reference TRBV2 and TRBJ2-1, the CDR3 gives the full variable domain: EPEVTQTPSHQVTQMGQEVILRCVPISNHLYFYWYRQILGQKVEFLVSFYNNEISEKSEIFDDQFSVERPDGSNFTLKIRSTKLEDSAMYFCASSEGDRIKGDEQFFGPGTRLTVL.

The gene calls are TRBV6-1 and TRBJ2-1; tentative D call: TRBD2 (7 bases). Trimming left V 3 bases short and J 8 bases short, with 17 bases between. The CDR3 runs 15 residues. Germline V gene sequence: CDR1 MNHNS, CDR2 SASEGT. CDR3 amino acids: CASSEGGARSHEQFF. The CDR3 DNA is TGTGCCAGCAGTGAGGGGGGGGCGCGAAGCCATGAGCAGTTCTTC.

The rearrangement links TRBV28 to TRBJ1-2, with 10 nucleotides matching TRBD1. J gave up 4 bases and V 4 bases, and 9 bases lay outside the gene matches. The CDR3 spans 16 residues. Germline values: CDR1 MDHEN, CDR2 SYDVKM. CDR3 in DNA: TGTGCCAGCAGTTCGGTGGGACAGGGGAGCGGCTATGGCTACACCTTC. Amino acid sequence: CASSSVGQGSGYGYTF.

The CDR3 loop reads CASSQGGVYTF. CDR3 sequence (DNA): TGCGCCAGCAGCCAAGGGGGGGTATATACCTTC. The chain has TRBV4-1 and TRBJ1-2; D might be TRBD1 (5 bases). The V end was cut by 1 base, the J end by 14 bases, with 11 bases between. CDR1 and CDR2 (germline): MGHRA, YSYEKL. CDR3 length equals 11 residues.

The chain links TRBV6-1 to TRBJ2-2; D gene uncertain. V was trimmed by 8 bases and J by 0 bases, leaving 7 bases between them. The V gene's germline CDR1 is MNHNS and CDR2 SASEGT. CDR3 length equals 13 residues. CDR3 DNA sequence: TGTGCCAGCGAGGCTACGAACACCGGGGAGCTGTTTTTT. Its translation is CASEATNTGELFF.

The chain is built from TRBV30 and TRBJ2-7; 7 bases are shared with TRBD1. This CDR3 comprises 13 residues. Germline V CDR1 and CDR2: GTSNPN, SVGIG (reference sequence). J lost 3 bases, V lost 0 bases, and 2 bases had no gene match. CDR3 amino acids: CAWSVGGNYEQYF. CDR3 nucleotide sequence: TGTGCCTGGAGTGTAGGGGGCAACTACGAGCAGTACTTC.

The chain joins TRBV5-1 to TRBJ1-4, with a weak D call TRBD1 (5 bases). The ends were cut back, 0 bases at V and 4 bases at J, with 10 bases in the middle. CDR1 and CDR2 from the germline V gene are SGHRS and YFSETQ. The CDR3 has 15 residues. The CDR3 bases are TGCGCCAGCAGCTTGGTTCCACAGGATAATGAAAAACTGTTTTTT. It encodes CASSLVPQDNEKLFF.

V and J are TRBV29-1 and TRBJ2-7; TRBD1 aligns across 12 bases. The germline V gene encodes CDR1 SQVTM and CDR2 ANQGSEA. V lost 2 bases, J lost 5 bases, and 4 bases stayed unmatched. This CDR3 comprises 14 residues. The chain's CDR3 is CSVETGTGGDEQYF. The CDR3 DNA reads TGCAGCGTTGAAACCGGGACAGGGGGCGACGAGCAGTACTTC.

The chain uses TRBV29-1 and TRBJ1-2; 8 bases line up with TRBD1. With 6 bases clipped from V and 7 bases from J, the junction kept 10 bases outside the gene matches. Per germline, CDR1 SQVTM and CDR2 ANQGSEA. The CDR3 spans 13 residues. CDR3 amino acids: CSVDMDRAGGYTF. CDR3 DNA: TGCAGCGTCGATATGGACAGGGCGGGTGGCTACACCTTC.

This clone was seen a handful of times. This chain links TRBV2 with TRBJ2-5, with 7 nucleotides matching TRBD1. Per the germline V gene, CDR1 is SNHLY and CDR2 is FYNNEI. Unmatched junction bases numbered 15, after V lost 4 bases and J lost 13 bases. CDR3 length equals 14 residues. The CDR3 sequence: CASSVDTGVSRGYF. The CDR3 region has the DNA TGTGCCAGCAGTGTAGACACAGGGGTATCCCGGGGGTACTTC.

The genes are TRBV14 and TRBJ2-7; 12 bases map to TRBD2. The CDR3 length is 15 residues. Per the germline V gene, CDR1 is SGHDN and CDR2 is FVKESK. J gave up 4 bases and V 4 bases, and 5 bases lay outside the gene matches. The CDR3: CASSPQTSGSYEQYF. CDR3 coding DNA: TGTGCCAGCAGCCCTCAGACTAGCGGGAGTTACGAGCAGTACTTC.

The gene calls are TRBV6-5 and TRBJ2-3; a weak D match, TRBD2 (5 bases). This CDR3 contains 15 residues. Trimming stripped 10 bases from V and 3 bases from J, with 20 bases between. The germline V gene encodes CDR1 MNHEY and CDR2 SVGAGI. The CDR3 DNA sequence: TGTGCCACCTTATTGACGGTACGGAGGACAGATACGCAGTATTTT. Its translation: CATLLTVRRTDTQYF.

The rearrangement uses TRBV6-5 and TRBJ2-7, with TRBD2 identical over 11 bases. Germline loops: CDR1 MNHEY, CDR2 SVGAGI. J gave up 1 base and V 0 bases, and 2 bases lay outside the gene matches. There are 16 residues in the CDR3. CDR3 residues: CASSYSRLAGSYEQYF. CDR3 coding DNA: TGTGCCAGCAGTTACTCCCGACTAGCGGGGTCCTACGAGCAGTACTTC.

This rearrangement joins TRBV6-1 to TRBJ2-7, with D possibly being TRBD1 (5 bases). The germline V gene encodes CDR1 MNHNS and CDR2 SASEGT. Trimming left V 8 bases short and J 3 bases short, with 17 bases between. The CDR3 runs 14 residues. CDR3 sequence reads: CASGDPGQGYEQYF. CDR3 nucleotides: TGTGCCAGCGGAGATCCAGGGCAGGGCTACGAGCAGTACTTC.

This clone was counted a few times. CDR3 DNA: TGTGCCAGCAGTTCCGACAGGGGGTTCTACGAGCAGTACTTC. Protein product: CASSSDRGFYEQYF. The chain couples TRBV27 to TRBJ2-7; TRBD1 aligns across 9 bases. The CDR3 spans 14 residues. J was trimmed by 3 bases and V by 4 bases; bases with no gene match: 4. The germline CDR1 and CDR2 sequences are MNHEY and SMNVEV (reference sequence).

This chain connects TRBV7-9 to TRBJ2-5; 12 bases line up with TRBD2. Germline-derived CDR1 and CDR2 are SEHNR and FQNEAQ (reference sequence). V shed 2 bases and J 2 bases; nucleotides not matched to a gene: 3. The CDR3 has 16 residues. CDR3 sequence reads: CASSLLAGGGQETQYF. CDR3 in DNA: TGTGCCAGCAGCTTACTAGCGGGAGGGGGTCAAGAGACCCAGTACTTC.

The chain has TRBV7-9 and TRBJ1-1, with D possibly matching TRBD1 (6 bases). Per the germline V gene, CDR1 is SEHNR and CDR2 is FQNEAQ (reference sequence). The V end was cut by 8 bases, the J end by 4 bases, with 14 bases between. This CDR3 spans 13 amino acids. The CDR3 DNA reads TGTGCCAGCCGGGGGGGGCAGGGCACTGAAGCTTTCTTT. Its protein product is CASRGGQGTEAFF.

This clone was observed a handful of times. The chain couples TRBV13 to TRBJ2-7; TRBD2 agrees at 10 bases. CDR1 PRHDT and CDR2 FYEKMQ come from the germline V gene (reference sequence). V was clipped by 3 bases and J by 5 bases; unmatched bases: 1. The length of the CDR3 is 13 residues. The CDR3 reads CASSLGTSDEQYF. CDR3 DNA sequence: TGTGCCAGCAGCTTGGGGACTAGCGACGAGCAGTACTTC.

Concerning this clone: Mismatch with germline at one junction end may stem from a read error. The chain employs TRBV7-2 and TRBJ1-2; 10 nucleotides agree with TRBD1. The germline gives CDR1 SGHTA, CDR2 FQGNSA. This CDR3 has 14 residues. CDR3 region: CASSLADRGLFYTF. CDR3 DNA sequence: TGTGCCAGCAGCCTAGCCGACAGGGGGCTTTTCTACACCTTC.

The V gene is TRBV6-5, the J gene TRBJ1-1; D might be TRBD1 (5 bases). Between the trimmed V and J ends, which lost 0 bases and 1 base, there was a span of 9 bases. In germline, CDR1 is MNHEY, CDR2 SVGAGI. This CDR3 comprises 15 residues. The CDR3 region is CASSYSWGTNTEAFF. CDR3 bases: TGTGCCAGCAGTTACTCTTGGGGCACGAACACTGAAGCTTTCTTT.

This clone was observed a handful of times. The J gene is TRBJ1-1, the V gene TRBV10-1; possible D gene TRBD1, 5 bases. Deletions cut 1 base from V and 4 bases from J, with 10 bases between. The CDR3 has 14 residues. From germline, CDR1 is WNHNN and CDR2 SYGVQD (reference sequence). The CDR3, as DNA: TGCGCCAGCAGTGAGTTCCAGGGAAGCACTGAAGCTTTCTTT. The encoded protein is CASSEFQGSTEAFF.

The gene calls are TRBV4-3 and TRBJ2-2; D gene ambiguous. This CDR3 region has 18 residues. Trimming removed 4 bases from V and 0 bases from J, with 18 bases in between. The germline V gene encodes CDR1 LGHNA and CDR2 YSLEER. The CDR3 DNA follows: TGCGCCAGCAGCCCGGTTTATACGTTGTCCGCGAACACCGGGGAGCTGTTTTTT. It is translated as CASSPVYTLSANTGELFF.

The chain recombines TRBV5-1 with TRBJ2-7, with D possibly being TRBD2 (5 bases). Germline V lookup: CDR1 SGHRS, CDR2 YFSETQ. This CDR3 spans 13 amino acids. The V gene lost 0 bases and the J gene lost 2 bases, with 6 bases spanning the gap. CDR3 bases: TGCGCCAGCAGCTTGGCGGGGACCTACGAGCAGTACTTC. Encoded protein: CASSLAGTYEQYF.

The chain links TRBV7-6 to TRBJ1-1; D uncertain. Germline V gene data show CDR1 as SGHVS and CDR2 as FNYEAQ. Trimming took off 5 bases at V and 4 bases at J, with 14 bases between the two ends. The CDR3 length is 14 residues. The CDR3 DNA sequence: TGTGCCAGCAGCCCCGGCGGGCAGTTCACTGAAGCTTTCTTT. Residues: CASSPGGQFTEAFF.

This chain's CDR3 is CASSLSLGTRYGYTF. As DNA, the CDR3 is TGTGCCAGCAGTTTATCCCTCGGGACAAGATATGGCTACACCTTC. The chain employs TRBV28 and TRBJ1-2, with a tentative D call TRBD1 (6 bases). With 1 base removed from V and 5 bases from J, the gap between germline ends came to 14 bases. Germline V lookup: CDR1 MDHEN, CDR2 SYDVKM. This CDR3 comprises 15 residues.

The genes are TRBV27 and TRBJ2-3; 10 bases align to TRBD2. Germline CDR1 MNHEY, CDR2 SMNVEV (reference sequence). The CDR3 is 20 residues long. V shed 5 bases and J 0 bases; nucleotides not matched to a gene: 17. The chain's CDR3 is CASSLRSSGGRTSSTDTQYF. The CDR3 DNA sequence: TGTGCCAGCAGTCTCCGATCTAGCGGGGGCCGTACCTCTAGCACAGATACGCAGTATTTT.

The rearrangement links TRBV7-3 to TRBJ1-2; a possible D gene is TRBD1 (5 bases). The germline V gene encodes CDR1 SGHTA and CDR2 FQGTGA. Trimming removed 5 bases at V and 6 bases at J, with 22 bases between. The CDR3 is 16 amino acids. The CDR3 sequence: CASSPSGRAIPDGYTF. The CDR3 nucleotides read TGTGCCAGCAGCCCGTCGGGCAGGGCGATCCCGGATGGCTACACCTTC.